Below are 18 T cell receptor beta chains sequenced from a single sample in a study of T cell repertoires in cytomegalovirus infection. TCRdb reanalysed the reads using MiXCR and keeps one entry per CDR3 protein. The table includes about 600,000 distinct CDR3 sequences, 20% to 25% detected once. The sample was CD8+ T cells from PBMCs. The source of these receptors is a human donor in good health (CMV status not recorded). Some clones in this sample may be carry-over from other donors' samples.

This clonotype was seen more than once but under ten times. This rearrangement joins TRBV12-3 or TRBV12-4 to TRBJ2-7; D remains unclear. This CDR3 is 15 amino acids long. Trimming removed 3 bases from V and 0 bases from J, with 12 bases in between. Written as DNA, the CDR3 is TGTGCCAGCAGTTTGTCCCCGAAGAGCTCCTACGAGCAGTACTTC. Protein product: CASSLSPKSSYEQYF.

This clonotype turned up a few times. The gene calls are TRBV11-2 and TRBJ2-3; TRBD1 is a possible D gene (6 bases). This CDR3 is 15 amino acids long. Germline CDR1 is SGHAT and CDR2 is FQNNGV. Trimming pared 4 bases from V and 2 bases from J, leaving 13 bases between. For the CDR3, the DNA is TGTGCCAGCAGCTCCGCCGACAGGATCACAGATACGCAGTATTTT. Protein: CASSSADRITDTQYF.

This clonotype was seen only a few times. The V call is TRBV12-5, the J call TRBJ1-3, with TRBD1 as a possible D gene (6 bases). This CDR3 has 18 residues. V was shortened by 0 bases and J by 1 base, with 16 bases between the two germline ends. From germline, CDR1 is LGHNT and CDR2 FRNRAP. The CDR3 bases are TGTGCTAGTGGTTTGGTACCGTTGCAGGGGCGATCTGGAAACACCATATATTTT. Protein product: CASGLVPLQGRSGNTIYF.

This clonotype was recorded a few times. CDR3 sequence (DNA): TGTGCCATCAGTGAGTCGTTAGCCTCGGGACAGCCCCAGCATTTT. Its protein is CAISESLASGQPQHF. The rearrangement uses TRBV10-3 and TRBJ1-5; D is uncertain. V was trimmed by 0 bases and J by 7 bases, leaving 13 bases between them. Germline values: CDR1 ENHRY, CDR2 SYGVKD. This CDR3 has 15 residues.

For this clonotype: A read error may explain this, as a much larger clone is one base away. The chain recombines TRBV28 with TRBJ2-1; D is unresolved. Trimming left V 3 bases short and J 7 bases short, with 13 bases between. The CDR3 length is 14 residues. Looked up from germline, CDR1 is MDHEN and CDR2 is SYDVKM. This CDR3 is CASSLVSGQNEQFF. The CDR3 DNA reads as TGTGCCAGCAGTTTGGTTAGTGGGCAGAATGAGCAGTTCTTC.

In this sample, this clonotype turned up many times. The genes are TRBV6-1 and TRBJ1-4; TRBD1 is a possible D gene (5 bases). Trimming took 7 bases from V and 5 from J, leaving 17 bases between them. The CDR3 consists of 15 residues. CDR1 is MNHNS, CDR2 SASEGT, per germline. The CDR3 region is CASNTGPAVNEKLFF. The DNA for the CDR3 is TGTGCCAGCAATACGGGACCAGCCGTCAATGAAAAACTGTTTTTT.

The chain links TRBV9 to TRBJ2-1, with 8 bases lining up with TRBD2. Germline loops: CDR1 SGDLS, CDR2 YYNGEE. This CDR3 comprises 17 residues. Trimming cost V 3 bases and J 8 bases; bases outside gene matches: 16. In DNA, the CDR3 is TGTGCCAGCAGCGCCCGAAGAGCGGGGGCCTCAAGGGATGAGCAGTTCTTC. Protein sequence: CASSARRAGASRDEQFF.

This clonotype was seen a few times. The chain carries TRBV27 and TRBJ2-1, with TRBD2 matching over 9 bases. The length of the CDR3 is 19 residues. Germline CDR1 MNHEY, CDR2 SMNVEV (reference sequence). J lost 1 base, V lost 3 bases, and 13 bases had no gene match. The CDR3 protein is CASSFLIRGGGASYNEQFF. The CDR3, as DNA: TGTGCCAGCAGTTTCCTTATAAGAGGCGGGGGGGCATCCTACAATGAGCAGTTCTTC.

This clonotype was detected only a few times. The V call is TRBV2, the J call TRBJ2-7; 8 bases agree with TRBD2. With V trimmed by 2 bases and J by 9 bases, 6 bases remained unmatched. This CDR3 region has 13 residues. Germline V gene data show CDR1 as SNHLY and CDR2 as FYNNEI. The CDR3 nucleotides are TGTGCCAGCAGTGAAAAAGGTAGCGGGGTGCAGTACGTC. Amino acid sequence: CASSEKGSGVQYV.

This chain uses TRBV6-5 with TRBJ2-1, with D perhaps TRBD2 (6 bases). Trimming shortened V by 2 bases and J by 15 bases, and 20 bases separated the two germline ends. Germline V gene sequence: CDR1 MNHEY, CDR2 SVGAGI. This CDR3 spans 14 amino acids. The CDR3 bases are TGTGCCAGCAGTTACAGGCAGGGAGGACACCCAGGGTTCTTC. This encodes CASSYRQGGHPGFF.

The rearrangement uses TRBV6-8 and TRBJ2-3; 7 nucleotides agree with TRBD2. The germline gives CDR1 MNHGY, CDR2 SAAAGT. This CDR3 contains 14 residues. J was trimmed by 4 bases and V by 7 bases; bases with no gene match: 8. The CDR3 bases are TGTGCCAGCATGATGGGGGGGTGGGCAGATACGCAGTATTTT. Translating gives CASMMGGWADTQYF.

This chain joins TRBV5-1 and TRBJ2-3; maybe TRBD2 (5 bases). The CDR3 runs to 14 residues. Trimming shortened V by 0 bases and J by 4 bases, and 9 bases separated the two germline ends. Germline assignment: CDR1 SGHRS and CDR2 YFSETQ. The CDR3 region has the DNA TGCGCCAGCAGCTTGGAGCTAGCATCAGATACGCAGTATTTT. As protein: CASSLELASDTQYF.

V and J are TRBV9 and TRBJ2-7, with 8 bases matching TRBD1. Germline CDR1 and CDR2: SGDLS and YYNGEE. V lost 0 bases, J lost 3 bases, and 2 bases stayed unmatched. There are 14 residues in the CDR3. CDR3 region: CASSVADRGYEQYF. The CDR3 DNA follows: TGTGCCAGCAGCGTAGCTGACAGGGGCTACGAGCAGTACTTC.

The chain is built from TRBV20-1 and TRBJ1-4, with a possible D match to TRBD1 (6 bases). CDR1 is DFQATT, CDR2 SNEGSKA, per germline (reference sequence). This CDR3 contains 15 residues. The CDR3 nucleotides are TGCGCGGATGGGGGGCCGGCGTGGGGAAGCGAAAAACTGTTTTTT. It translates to CADGGPAWGSEKLFF.

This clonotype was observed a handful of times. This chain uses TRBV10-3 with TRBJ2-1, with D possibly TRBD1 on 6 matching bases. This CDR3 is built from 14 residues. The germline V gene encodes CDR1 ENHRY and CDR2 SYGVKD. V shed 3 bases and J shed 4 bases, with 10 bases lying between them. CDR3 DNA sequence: TGTGCCATCAGTGAACAGCAGGGGTACAATGAGCAGTTCTTC. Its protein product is CAISEQQGYNEQFF.

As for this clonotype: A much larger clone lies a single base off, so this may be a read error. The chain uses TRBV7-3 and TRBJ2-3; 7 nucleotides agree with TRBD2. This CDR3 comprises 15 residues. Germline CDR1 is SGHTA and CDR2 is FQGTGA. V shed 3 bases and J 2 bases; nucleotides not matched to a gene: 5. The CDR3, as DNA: TGTGCCAGCAGCTTCCAAGCGGGGAACACAGATACGCAGTATTTT. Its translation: CASSFQAGNTDTQYF.

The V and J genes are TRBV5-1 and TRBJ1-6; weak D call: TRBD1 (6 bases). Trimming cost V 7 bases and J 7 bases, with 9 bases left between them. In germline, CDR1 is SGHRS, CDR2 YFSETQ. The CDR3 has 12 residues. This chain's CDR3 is CASRQGNSPLHF. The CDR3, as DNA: TGCGCCAGCCGGCAGGGGAATTCACCCCTCCACTTT.

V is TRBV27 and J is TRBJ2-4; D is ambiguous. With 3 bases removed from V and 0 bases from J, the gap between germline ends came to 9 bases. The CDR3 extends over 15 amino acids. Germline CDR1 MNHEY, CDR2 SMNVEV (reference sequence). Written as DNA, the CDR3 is TGTGCCAGCAGTTTGTCAGAGATAGCCAAAAACATTCAGTACTTC. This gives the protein CASSLSEIAKNIQYF.